This TCR beta chain was sequenced in a study of shared clonotypes between healthy human individuals. The study's findings and limits: Sampling covered nothing but blood. Tissue TCR repertoires likely differ from those found in blood.

Comments on this clone: What it binds is unknown. The same CDR3 can be traced to other DNA sequences in this sample.

Germline V gene sequence: CDR1 SGHRS, CDR2 YFSETQ. V gave up 0 bases and J gave up 0 bases, with 10 bases separating them. CDR3 size: 16 residues. It was CD45RO-negative cells, positively selected for CCR7, that made up naive CD8 cells, with terminally differentiated effector memory CD45RA+ cells excluded. Profiling relied on immunoSEQ multiplex PCR, and the TCRdb table lists in-frame clones only, not all of them. The sample contains hundreds of thousands of clones, roughly 98% of which appear only once. The rearrangement joins TRBV5-1 to TRBJ2-1; D is unresolved. Sequencing was performed on naive CD8+ T cells sorted from blood. The sequence was collected from a man between 25 and 39 years old in good health. The CDR3 bases are TGCGCCAGCAGCTTGGTTGCGGAGAGCTCCTACAATGAGCAGTTCTTC. Protein product: CASSLVAESSYNEQFF.